This entry features one T cell receptor beta chain sequence. This clonotype was picked up a small number of times. No cognate antigen has been identified for it. Per-base quality was not reported, and no clone a single base away is much larger than it. TCR beta CDR3 regions were amplified from RNA transcripts. The TCR CDR3 was subjected to a first round of RT-PCR using the HTBI primer set and the Qiagen OneStep RT-PCR kit. Libraries were constructed in a second round of multiplex PCR, after which size selection and purification were performed. Paired-end sequencing of the libraries was performed with 100 bp reads on an Illumina HiSeq2000. The authors' pipeline ran thus. SOAPnuke was used to process the raw data, removing reads that contained adapters or uncalled bases, had a mean Phred below 15, or lacked an exact match to the constant primer or identifier. COPE v1.2.5 was used to merge high-quality paired reads, and clonotypes were defined as unique nucleotide sequences. MiTCR v1.1 was used to align clonotypes to the IMGT TRBV, TRBD and TRBJ reference segments. Analysis was restricted to V-J combinations with a frequency above 0.0001, which covered roughly 99% of repertoires. A TCS score was defined as the ratio of F50 (clonal expansion) to E x V (chaos), with BLOSUM62-based TCRdist applied between CDR3 peptides within each V-J. Welch's t-statistics and random forest reduced 514 V-J features to about 12, which were used in a naive Bayes classifier (R e1071). Starting from the raw public reads, TCRdb applied fastp trimming at Q25, assembled clones with MiXCR and retained in-frame beta chains. Identical CDR3 protein sequences are pooled into one entry, listed with their most common genes and DNA. It is TCRdb's table, rather than the study itself, that gives the V and J calls and clone size. The table for this sample lists approximately 400,000 distinct CDR3 sequences; around 16% of them were counted only once. The leading ten clones occupy around an eighth of the sample.

The data derive from a study of T cells in Graves' hyperthyroidism and ophthalmopathy (dated by TCRdb to between 2018 and 2020). Regarding the complete study: Peripheral blood samples were taken at the time of initial diagnosis, prior to any treatment. The roughly 100 discovery patients were divided at random into training and test sets in a 7:3 ratio. The paper describes TCR Vbeta CDR3 sequencing of 135 peripheral blood samples, made up of some 42 ophthalmopathy patients, roughly 80 hyperthyroidism patients and 17 progressor patients. To identify TCR V-J signatures that set the groups apart, the researchers used a discovery cohort of roughly 100 patients, made up of around 42 with Graves' ophthalmopathy and 57 with stable Graves' hyperthyroidism. An independent validation cohort of 18 to 20 hyperthyroidism patients and some 15 patients who later progressed to ophthalmopathy tested prospective prediction of ophthalmopathy. After sampling, hyperthyroidism patients received methimazole starting at 30 mg daily, and ophthalmopathy patients received high-dose intravenous methylprednisolone. Thyroid tissue and blood T-cell repertoires from several Graves' hyperthyroidism patients were also compared in the study.

Study-wide conclusions, independent of this receptor: Sample size was not statistically predetermined, and investigators were not blinded to group allocation. Blood samples also contained most of the expanded thyroid clonotypes (frequency above 0.001), which suggests that blood repertoires may reflect thyroid immune responses. During validation, the model predicted progression to ophthalmopathy a median of about 6.3 months ahead of onset, with around 70% sensitivity and around 72% specificity. Ophthalmopathy was separated from stable hyperthyroidism by a 13 V-J signature model, with approximately 89% sensitivity and roughly 81% specificity obtained in cross-validation and 80%/75% obtained in testing.

Graves' hyperthyroidism was defined as stable when no progression to ophthalmopathy occurred over 18 months of follow-up. Hyperthyroidism patients were newly diagnosed, had a disease duration of under 2 months, and were aged 18 to 65 years. Exclusion was applied to patients with uncontrolled infections, other autoimmune diseases, pregnancy or lactation. Diagnoses were established on the basis of clinical symptoms, serum thyroxine and TRAb, thyroid ultrasound, and orbital computed tomography. PBMCs were separated from 8 to 10 ml of fresh peripheral blood using Ficoll-Paque density gradient centrifugation. Trizol reagent was used to extract total RNA, and RNA quality was then checked on an Agilent 2100 Bioanalyzer. The germline V gene yields MNHEY for CDR1 and SVGEGT for CDR2. Trimming costs V 8 bases and J 5 bases, and their ends lie 18 bases apart. CDR3 length: 14 amino acids, cysteine to phenylalanine. Only the CDR3 DNA stays, 42 bases, in frame from base 1.

The material sequenced was blood. This chain is built from TRBV6-2 or TRBV6-3 and TRBJ2-5; the D gene remains uncertain. This TCR came from a woman between 18 and 29 years old with Graves' hyperthyroidism. CDR3 sequence: CASSLIGEAETQYF. The DNA is TGTGCCAGCTCACTTATTGGAGAGGCGGAGACCCAGTACTTC.